Each of the 16 T cell receptor beta chains below was sequenced from the same sample in a study of siplizumab effects on memory and regulatory T cells. The data were produced by immunoSEQ multiplex PCR, yet TCRdb's version contains in-frame clones alone and is incomplete. The data show about 120,000 clones, about 94% seen once. The sequenced sample was non-Treg CD4+ T cells sorted from blood. The receptor set was obtained from a human donor in good health.

This clone has only a few counts. The chain uses TRBV18 and TRBJ1-1; D is unresolved. The CDR3 runs 12 residues. Germline V gives CDR1 KGHSH, CDR2 LQKENI. V was pared by 1 base and J by 1 base, with 1 base between. The CDR3 protein is CASSPRNTEAFF. The DNA of the CDR3 is TGTGCCAGCTCACCACGGAACACTGAAGCTTTCTTT.

For the CDR3, the DNA is TGCGCCAGCAGGAGTCCCCCTGGGGGGCGTTGGGGGTCCAAAAGCTCCTACAATGAGCAGTTCTTC. This codes for CASRSPPGGRWGSKSSYNEQFF. The chain couples TRBV5-1 to TRBJ2-1; D possibly uses TRBD1 or TRBD2 (6 bases each). The V end lost 5 bases, the J end lost 0 bases, and 33 bases lay between the germline ends. CDR3 length: 22 amino acids. Germline lookup yields CDR1 SGHRS and CDR2 YFSETQ.

This clone was picked up one time. The rearrangement uses TRBV28 and TRBJ2-7, with 8 bases matching TRBD2. J was trimmed by 3 bases and V by 5 bases; bases with no gene match: 12. Germline loops: CDR1 MDHEN, CDR2 SYDVKM. The CDR3 extends over 16 amino acids. The CDR3 protein is CASSDRGLAGGYEQYF. DNA of the CDR3: TGTGCCAGCAGTGACAGAGGACTAGCCGGGGGCTACGAGCAGTACTTC.

The chain is built from TRBV6-1 and TRBJ1-2, with D possibly TRBD1 on 6 matching bases. V lost 7 bases, J lost 6 bases, and 15 bases lay in between. The CDR3 extends over 13 amino acids. Germline V gene data show CDR1 as MNHNS and CDR2 as SASEGT. Written as DNA, the CDR3 is TGTGCCAGCATTCCCGGAGGGGGGAATGGCTACACCTTC. Encoded protein: CASIPGGGNGYTF.

This clone was counted between two and nine times. The chain uses TRBV9 and TRBJ1-6, with 7 bases that match TRBD1. V was clipped by 0 bases and J by 7 bases; unmatched bases: 4. CDR1 is SGDLS, CDR2 YYNGEE, per germline. The CDR3 sequence is 15 residues long. As DNA, the CDR3 is TGTGCCAGCAGCGTAGAGGCAGGGGGAAATTCACCCCTCCACTTT. Translated: CASSVEAGGNSPLHF.

The V and J genes are TRBV28 and TRBJ1-2, with D possibly being TRBD1 (5 bases). Germline values: CDR1 MDHEN, CDR2 SYDVKM. The CDR3 is made up of 16 amino acids. Trimming shortened V by 5 bases and J by 1 base, and 17 bases separated the two germline ends. Here the CDR3 reads CASSTGGGNYNYGYTF. CDR3 DNA: TGTGCCAGCAGTACCGGGGGAGGGAATTATAACTATGGCTACACCTTC.

This clone has a single count. The V call is TRBV28, the J call TRBJ2-7; TRBD1 agrees at 10 bases. The CDR3 runs to 15 residues. From germline, CDR1 is MDHEN and CDR2 SYDVKM. Trimming at V came to 6 bases and at J to 2 bases, leaving 7 bases not matched to a gene. CDR3: CASSSLGQGPYEQYF. In DNA, the CDR3 is TGTGCCAGCAGCTCCCTGGGACAGGGGCCCTACGAGCAGTACTTC.

This clone was detected a few times. This CDR3 is also generated by other DNA sequences in the sample. V usage is TRBV5-1 and J usage is TRBJ1-4; the D is unclear. CDR3 size: 13 residues. Trimming left V 4 bases short and J 0 bases short, with 4 bases between. Germline V gene lookup returns CDR1 SGHRS and CDR2 YFSETQ. The CDR3 loop is CASSGATNEKLFF. Here the CDR3 DNA reads TGCGCCAGCAGCGGTGCAACTAATGAAAAACTGTTTTTT.

This clone was observed once. The chain combines TRBV5-1 with TRBJ2-1, with 7 bases that match TRBD1. With V trimmed by 0 bases and J by 8 bases, 8 bases remained unmatched. This CDR3 comprises 15 residues. The germline gives CDR1 SGHRS, CDR2 YFSETQ. The CDR3 region is CASSLGQGGIDEQFF. The CDR3 DNA follows: TGCGCCAGCAGCTTGGGACAGGGTGGGATCGATGAGCAGTTCTTC.

This clone was recorded once. This sequence joins TRBV28 and TRBJ1-3; D is possibly TRBD1 (5 bases). The germline V gene encodes CDR1 MDHEN and CDR2 SYDVKM. With 1 base removed from V and 0 bases from J, the gap between germline ends came to 19 bases. There are 19 residues in the CDR3. CDR3 loop: CASSLFRWRTYLSGNTIYF. CDR3 coding DNA: TGTGCCAGCAGTTTATTCAGGTGGAGGACATACCTCTCTGGAAACACCATATATTTT.

J is TRBJ2-2 and V is TRBV9, with D possibly TRBD2 on 6 matching bases. The CDR3 is 18 amino acids. V lost 4 bases and J 2 bases, leaving 21 bases between the germline ends. The germline V gene encodes CDR1 SGDLS and CDR2 YYNGEE. The CDR3 sequence: CASSPRSNRRGNTGELFF. CDR3 DNA: TGTGCCAGCAGCCCGAGGTCAAATCGGCGGGGAAACACCGGGGAGCTGTTTTTT.

The V gene is TRBV2, the J gene TRBJ1-5; 9 positions agree with TRBD1. Looked up from germline, CDR1 is SNHLY and CDR2 is FYNNEI. V gave up 1 base and J gave up 6 bases; unmatched junction bases: 4. The CDR3 is 15 amino acids. CDR3 bases: TGTGCCAGCAGTGAAGTTGGGACAGGGAGTCAGCCCCAGCATTTT. Amino acids: CASSEVGTGSQPQHF.

This chain connects TRBV5-6 to TRBJ2-7; 11 positions agree with TRBD2. The CDR3 runs to 18 residues. The ends lost 6 bases at V and 0 bases at J; junction bases unmatched: 14. Germline V gives CDR1 SGHDT, CDR2 YYEEEE. CDR3: CASTVASGGFLSSYEQYF. The CDR3 DNA sequence: TGTGCCAGCACCGTGGCTAGCGGGGGGTTCCTCAGCTCCTACGAGCAGTACTTC. Together with reference TRBV5-6 and TRBJ2-7, the CDR3 gives the full variable domain: DAGVTQSPTHLIKTRGQQVTLRCSPKSGHDTVSWYQQALGQGPQFIFQYYEEEERQRGNFPDRFSGHQFPNYSSELNVNALLLGDSALYLCASTVASGGFLSSYEQYFGPGTRLTVT.

Only a few counts were recorded for this clone. The chain is built from TRBV5-4 and TRBJ2-3; perhaps TRBD2 as D (6 bases). Per germline, CDR1 SGHNT and CDR2 YYREEE (reference sequence). Between the trimmed V and J ends, which lost 3 bases and 7 bases, there was a span of 9 bases. The CDR3 sequence is 12 residues long. CDR3: CASSSRENTQYF. The CDR3, as DNA: TGTGCCAGCAGCTCACGGGAGAATACGCAGTATTTT.

The chain joins TRBV5-6 to TRBJ2-5; D unresolved. This CDR3 spans 13 amino acids. Trimming took 2 bases from V and 5 from J, leaving 10 bases between them. The germline CDR1 and CDR2 sequences are SGHDT and YYEEEE. The CDR3 region is CASSLFARETQYF. In DNA, the CDR3 is TGTGCCAGCAGCTTATTCGCGAGGGAGACCCAGTACTTC.

In its sample, this clone was seen once. V gene TRBV11-3 combines with J gene TRBJ2-2; 10 bases match TRBD2. This CDR3 spans 15 amino acids. The ends lost 0 bases at V and 5 bases at J; junction bases unmatched: 0. CDR1 SGHNT and CDR2 YENEEA come from the germline V gene. The CDR3 DNA follows: TGTGCCAGCAGCTTAGAACTAGCGGGGACCGGGGAGCTGTTTTTT. Amino acids: CASSLELAGTGELFF.